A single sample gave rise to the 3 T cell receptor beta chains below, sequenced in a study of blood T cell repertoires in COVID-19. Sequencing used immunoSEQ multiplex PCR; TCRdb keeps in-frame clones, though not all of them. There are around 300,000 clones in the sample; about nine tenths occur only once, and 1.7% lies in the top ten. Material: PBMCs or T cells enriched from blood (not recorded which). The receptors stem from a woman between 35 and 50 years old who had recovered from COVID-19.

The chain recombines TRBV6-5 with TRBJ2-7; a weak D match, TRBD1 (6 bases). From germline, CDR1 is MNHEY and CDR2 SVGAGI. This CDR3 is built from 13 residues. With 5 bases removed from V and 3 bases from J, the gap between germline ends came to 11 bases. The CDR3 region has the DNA TGTGCCAGCAGTCAGGGACAACACTACGAGCAGTACTTC. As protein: CASSQGQHYEQYF.

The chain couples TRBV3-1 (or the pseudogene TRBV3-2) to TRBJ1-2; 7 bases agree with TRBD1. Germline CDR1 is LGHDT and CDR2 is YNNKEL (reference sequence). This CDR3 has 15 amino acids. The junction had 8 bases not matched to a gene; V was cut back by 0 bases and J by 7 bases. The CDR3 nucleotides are TGTGCCAGCAGCCAAGAGCGACAGGGAGTTGGTGGCTACACCTTC. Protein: CASSQERQGVGGYTF.

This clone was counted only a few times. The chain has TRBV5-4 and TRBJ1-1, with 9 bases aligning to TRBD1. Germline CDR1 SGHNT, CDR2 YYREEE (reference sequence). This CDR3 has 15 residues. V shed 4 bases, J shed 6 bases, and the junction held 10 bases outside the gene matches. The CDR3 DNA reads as TGTGCCAGCAGCCCGGGACAGGGCATTTTTTCTGAAGCTTTCTTT. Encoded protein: CASSPGQGIFSEAFF.